This TCR beta chain was identified during a study of identical twins. CDR1 and CDR2 (germline): MNHEY, SVGAGI. The CDR3 totals 16 residues. Trimming removed 2 bases from V and 0 bases from J; junction bases left unmatched: 6. Addition of a universal primer site occurred through template switching, and cDNA carried unique molecular identifiers. A single record per CDR3 protein comes from TCRdb applying MiXCR to the 5' RACE reads. The sample lists 500,000 to 650,000 distinct CDR3 sequences, 20% to 25% seen once, with 0.48% in the top ten. Study observations and caveats: Its conclusions, products of cross-sectional statistical analysis, did not come from following the same donors. Insertions were fewer in abundant cord blood beta clonotypes, whereas memory repertoires showed none of this pattern.

This clonotype was counted between two and nine times. Its antigen is as yet unknown. The sample was also linked to a second study, of yellow fever vaccine responses in identical twins.

This clonotype originated in a woman between 18 and 30 years old in good health. The gene calls are TRBV6-5 and TRBJ2-5; 7 bases are a match to TRBD1. The sequenced material came from CD4+ T cells sorted from blood. CDR3 DNA: TGTGCCAGCAGTTACGGGGGACAGTCCCACCAAGAGACCCAGTACTTC. This translates into CASSYGGQSHQETQYF.